These T cell receptor beta chains were read from a single sample in a study of neurological immune-mediated disorders. TCRdb reprocessed the 5' RACE reads via MiXCR and lists one record per CDR3 protein. Among under 70,000 distinct CDR3 sequences listed, 20% to 30% were seen once. Source material: PBMCs. The source of these receptors is a man in his 60s with HTLV-1-associated myelopathy (HAM/TSP). CDR3s include the opening cysteine and the closing phenylalanine or tryptophan. D genes are given only for firm matches. Size tells how often a clone was seen (once, few, many) or the class of an expanded clone, and some rows leave it out.

size,V,J,D,DNA,CDR3
many,TRBV29-1,TRBJ1-2,.,TGCAGCGTTGGGGGGGCTAACTATGGCTACACCTTC,CSVGGANYGYTF
many,TRBV12-3/TRBV12-4,TRBJ2-7,TRBD2,TGTGCCAGCACCCCCGGACTAGCAAGCGAGCAGTACTTC,CASTPGLASEQYF
.,TRBV18,TRBJ2-2,.,TGTGCCAGCTCACCACCGGTCGGGGAGCTGTTTTTT,CASSPPVGELFF
.,TRBV7-6,TRBJ2-1,TRBD1,TGTGCCAGCGGGCCGGGACAGGTCTACCAGCAGTTCTTC,CASGPGQVYQQFF
few,TRBV19,TRBJ2-2,.,TGTGCCAGTAGACCCCAGGGAAGTGGGAACACCGGGGAGCTGTTTTTT,CASRPQGSGNTGELFF
many,TRBV24-1,TRBJ2-5,TRBD1,TGTGCCACCAGTGACCCTGGACAGGGGGGGGAGACCCAGTACTTC,CATSDPGQGGETQYF
many,TRBV12-3/TRBV12-4,TRBJ2-7,.,TGTGCCAGCAGTTTGTCAGGCCGCGGCGAGCAGTACTTC,CASSLSGRGEQYF
many,TRBV5-1,TRBJ2-2,.,TGCGCCAGCAGCTTGGGTGGATCGAACACCGGGGAGCTGTTTTTT,CASSLGGSNTGELFF
many,TRBV9,TRBJ2-1,TRBD1,TGTGCCAGCAGTTCAGGGGGCGGCAACAATGAGCAGTTCTTC,CASSSGGGNNEQFF
many,TRBV5-1,TRBJ1-2,.,TGCGCCAGCAGCTTGGACGGTTACAAAGCTATTGGCTACACCTTC,CASSLDGYKAIGYTF
few,TRBV7-8,TRBJ1-1,TRBD1,TGTGCCAGCAGTTTACAGGGGGAGAACACTGAAGCTTTCTTT,CASSLQGENTEAFF
.,TRBV5-1,TRBJ2-1,TRBD2,TGCGCCAGCAGCCCGGGACTAGCGGAGAACAATGAGCAGTTCTTC,CASSPGLAENNEQFF